The 2 T cell receptor beta chains below were found in one sample sequenced in a study of cytomegalovirus exposure and HLA in healthy donors. The PCR ran on 60 Vbeta and 13 Jbeta primers. Data came from immunoSEQ multiplex PCR; TCRdb stores just in-frame clones and leaves some out. The sample lists 150,000 to 200,000 clones; 80% were seen once. Material for sequencing was PBMCs. These receptors all come from a young man in good health and CMV-seropositive.

The chain has TRBV28 and TRBJ1-2; no clear D gene. The germline CDR1 and CDR2 sequences are MDHEN and SYDVKM. The CDR3 totals 15 residues. V lost 2 bases and J lost 4, with 14 bases in between. DNA for the CDR3: TGTGCCAGCAGTTTACCGGGTACCCTCGGCTATGGCTACACCTTC. It specifies CASSLPGTLGYGYTF.

This sequence joins TRBV25-1 and TRBJ1-4; tentative D call: TRBD1 (5 bases). CDR1 MGHDK and CDR2 SYGVNS come from the germline V gene. This CDR3 is built from 15 residues. V was clipped by 3 bases and J by 8 bases, with 16 bases between them. The CDR3 sequence: CASSEPTSGQEKLFF. CDR3 bases: TGTGCCAGCAGTGAGCCGACATCAGGGCAAGAAAAACTGTTTTTT.